This T cell receptor (beta chain) stems from a study of cytomegalovirus exposure and HLA in healthy donors. Study outcomes and limitations: Rare sequences made up most TCRs, while some public TCRs were found in many donors. Listed as cytomegalovirus-associated were 150 to 200 TCR beta chains. Three CMV-associated chains were confirmed in vitro to be specific for CMV antigens.

On this clone: What it recognizes is unknown.

Profiling relied on immunoSEQ multiplex PCR, and the TCRdb table lists in-frame clones only, not all of them. The sample yields 150,000 to 200,000 clones, 86% seen once. V lost 4 bases to trimming and J lost 5 bases, with 11 bases between them. Germline lookup yields CDR1 LNHDA and CDR2 SQIVND (reference sequence). This CDR3 has 13 amino acids. The rearrangement uses TRBV19 and TRBJ1-1; TRBD1 might be the D (5 bases). This TCR derives from a young woman in good health and CMV-seronegative. Source material: PBMCs. The CDR3 is CASSTQGDTEAFF. CDR3 in DNA: TGTGCCAGTAGTACCCAAGGGGATACTGAAGCTTTCTTT.